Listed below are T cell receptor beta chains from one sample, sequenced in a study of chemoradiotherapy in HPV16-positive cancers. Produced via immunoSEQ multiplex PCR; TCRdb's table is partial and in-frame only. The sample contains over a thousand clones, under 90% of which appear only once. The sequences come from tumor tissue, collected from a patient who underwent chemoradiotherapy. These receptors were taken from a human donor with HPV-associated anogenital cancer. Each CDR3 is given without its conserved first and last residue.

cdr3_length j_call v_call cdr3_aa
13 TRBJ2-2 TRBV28 ASMVGVASTGELF
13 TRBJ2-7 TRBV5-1 ASSLDGSSLYEQY
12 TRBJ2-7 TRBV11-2 VSSFQVLTYEQY
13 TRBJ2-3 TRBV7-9 ASSRQASSTDTQY
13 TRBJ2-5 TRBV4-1 ASSQPWVRGETQY
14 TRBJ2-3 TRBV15 ATSIRLAGDTDTQY
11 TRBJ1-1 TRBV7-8 ASSLQQGTEAF
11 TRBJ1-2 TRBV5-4 AGIPQLPYGYT
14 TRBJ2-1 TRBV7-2 ASSLSGTERDNEQF
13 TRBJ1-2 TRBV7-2 ASSSAPDRGYGYT
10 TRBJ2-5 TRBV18 ASSRSKETQY
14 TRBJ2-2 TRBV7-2 ASSLGVGGSSGELF
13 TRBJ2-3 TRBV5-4 ASSSGGELTDTQY
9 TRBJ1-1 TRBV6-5 ASSYGYEAF
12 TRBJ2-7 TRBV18 ASSPRSGEGEQY
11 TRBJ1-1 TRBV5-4 ASSLAVGTEAF
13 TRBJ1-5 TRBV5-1 ASSLVGGLGQPQH
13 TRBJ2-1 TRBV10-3 AISAGTSGSKEQF
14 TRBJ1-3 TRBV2 ASSERGIGSGNTIY
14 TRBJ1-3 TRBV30 AWSGGIIGPGNTIY
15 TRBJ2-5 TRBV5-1 ASSPPGADWYQETQY
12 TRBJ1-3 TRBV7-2 ASSFKSSGNTIY
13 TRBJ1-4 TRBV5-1 ASSLQGPPNEKLF
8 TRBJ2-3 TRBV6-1 AIWADTQY
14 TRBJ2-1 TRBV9 ASSTPGLDPHSEQF
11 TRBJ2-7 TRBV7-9 ASSLGASYEQY
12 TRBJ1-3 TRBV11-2 ASRRSFSGNTIY
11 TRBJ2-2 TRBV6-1 ASSLRRAGELF
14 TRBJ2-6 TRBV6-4 ASSLDRSSGANVLT
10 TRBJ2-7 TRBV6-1 ASRGAAYEQY
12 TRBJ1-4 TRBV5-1 ASRDSLSNEKLF
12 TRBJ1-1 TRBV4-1 ASSLSPGNTEAF
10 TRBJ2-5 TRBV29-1 SAVADQETQY
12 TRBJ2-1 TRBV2 ASSEWDLYNEQF
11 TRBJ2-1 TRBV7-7 ASSVDHYNEQF
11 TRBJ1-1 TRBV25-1 ASSYGSSTEAF
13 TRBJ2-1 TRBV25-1 ASSELVGGEIEQF